These T cell receptor beta chains were read from a single sample in a study of T cell clones after liver transplantation. This table comes from immunoSEQ multiplex PCR, and its TCRdb copy is limited to in-frame clones, with some not included. Counted here are some 20,000 clones, over 70% occurring once; the ten biggest clones make up 10% to 15%. The sequencing used CD8+ T cells from blood, collected before liver transplant. Receptors originate from a human donor who received a liver transplant. The CDR3 runs from the conserved cysteine through the conserved F or W. D genes are given only for firm matches. For some rows the clone size is stated as once, few or many, or as a class when expanded; others skip it.

j_call d_call v_call clone_size cdr3_aa cdr3_nt
TRBJ2-5 NA TRBV30 NA CAWNRGGGWETQYF TGTGCCTGGAATCGGGGCGGAGGGTGGGAGACCCAGTACTTC
TRBJ1-2 TRBD1 TRBV19 NA CASSIGATGGNYGYTF TGTGCCAGTAGTATCGGTGCGACAGGGGGAAACTATGGCTACACCTTC
TRBJ2-3 NA TRBV7-9 NA CASSLSGVLTDTQYF TGTGCCAGCAGCTTATCTGGCGTACTCACAGATACGCAGTATTTT
TRBJ2-1 NA TRBV14 NA CASSQMKELGNEQFF TGTGCCAGCAGCCAAATGAAGGAACTAGGCAATGAGCAGTTCTTC
TRBJ1-1 NA TRBV5-6 NA CASSPWGGRGTEAFF TGTGCCAGCAGCCCCTGGGGGGGGCGCGGGACTGAAGCTTTCTTT
TRBJ1-2 NA TRBV21-1 NA CASSKVTGGSDGYTF TGTGCCAGCAGCAAAGTGACAGGGGGGTCAGATGGCTACACCTTC
TRBJ2-2 TRBD2 TRBV19 NA CASSIREAGDRSGELFF TGTGCCAGTAGTATTCGGGAAGCGGGAGATCGATCCGGGGAGCTGTTTTTT
TRBJ2-5 TRBD2 TRBV27 NA CASSLTSGMGTQYF TGTGCCAGCAGTTTAACTAGCGGGATGGGGACCCAGTACTTC
TRBJ2-3 NA TRBV11-2 few CASRGKRVGTDTQYF TGTGCCAGCAGAGGGAAGCGGGTTGGAACAGATACGCAGTATTTT
TRBJ2-1 NA TRBV19 NA CASSPTGSYNEQFF TGTGCCAGTAGCCCCACAGGTTCCTACAATGAGCAGTTCTTC
TRBJ2-1 TRBD2 TRBV27 NA CASRLAVRNEQFF TGTGCCAGCAGGCTAGCGGTTAGGAATGAGCAGTTCTTC
TRBJ2-1 TRBD2 TRBV29-1 NA CSVLAGDTNEQFF TGCAGCGTGCTAGCGGGAGATACTAATGAGCAGTTCTTC
TRBJ2-1 NA TRBV2 NA CASSSGVPDPRGNEQFF TGTGCCAGCAGCTCTGGAGTTCCCGACCCCCGAGGCAATGAGCAGTTCTTC
TRBJ2-1 NA TRBV5-1 NA CASSFQWPVGYNEQFF TGCGCCAGCAGCTTCCAGTGGCCCGTAGGATATAATGAGCAGTTCTTC
TRBJ2-2 TRBD1 TRBV9 NA CASSLRGLGTGELFF TGTGCCAGCAGCTTAAGGGGGCTAGGAACCGGGGAGCTGTTTTTT
TRBJ2-7 NA TRBV4-1 NA CASSQPTTEVDEQYF TGCGCCAGCAGCCAACCGACGACAGAGGTCGACGAGCAGTACTTC
TRBJ2-7 NA TRBV30 once CAWSDGGEQYF TGTGCCTGGAGTGACGGGGGCGAGCAGTACTTC
TRBJ2-7 NA TRBV6-1 NA CASSEMVGDSYEQYF TGTGCCAGCAGTGAGATGGTAGGGGACTCCTACGAGCAGTACTTC
TRBJ1-1 NA TRBV27 NA CASSLWGMRNTEAFF TGTGCCAGCAGTTTATGGGGTATGAGGAACACTGAAGCTTTCTTT
TRBJ2-7 NA TRBV11-2 few CASSSFSGTNYEQYF TGTGCCAGCAGCTCTTTTTCCGGGACGAACTACGAGCAGTACTTC
TRBJ1-5 TRBD1 TRBV7-2 once CASSFLTGPQPQHF TGTGCCAGCAGCTTCCTGACAGGGCCCCAGCCCCAGCATTTT
TRBJ2-2 NA TRBV19 NA CASSFNTGELFF TGTGCCAGTAGTTTCAACACCGGGGAGCTGTTTTTT
TRBJ2-2 TRBD2 TRBV27 NA CASSLGTSVGELFF TGTGCCAGCAGTTTAGGGACTAGCGTCGGGGAGCTGTTTTTT
TRBJ1-1 TRBD1 TRBV7-6 NA CASSFPAGTGGTNTEAFF TGTGCCAGCAGCTTCCCGGCCGGGACAGGAGGTACGAACACTGAAGCTTTCTTT
TRBJ2-3 NA TRBV27 NA CASSSPVIEYF TGTGCCAGCAGTTCTCCCGTGATTGAGTATTTT
TRBJ2-3 NA TRBV5-4 NA CASSLPEVARADTQYF TGTGCCAGCAGCCTACCCGAAGTAGCGAGGGCAGATACGCAGTATTTT
TRBJ2-3 NA TRBV27 NA CASSFSGQTDTQYF TGTGCCAGCAGTTTTTCCGGACAGACAGATACGCAGTATTTT
TRBJ1-1 NA TRBV27 NA CASSLQGNTEAFF TGTGCCAGCAGCCTACAGGGTAACACTGAAGCTTTCTTT
TRBJ2-7 NA TRBV27 NA CASSVWGYEQYF TGTGCCAGCAGTGTCTGGGGGTACGAGCAGTACTTC
TRBJ1-1 NA TRBV6-5 NA CASSYGVGTEAFF TGTGCCAGCAGTTACGGGGTGGGTACTGAAGCTTTCTTT
TRBJ1-5 NA TRBV5-8 few CASSLGIGNQPQHF TGTGCCAGCAGCTTGGGGATAGGGAATCAGCCCCAGCATTTT
TRBJ1-4 NA TRBV7-9 once CASSLELVRPTNEKLFF TGTGCCAGCAGCTTAGAATTAGTCCGTCCAACTAATGAAAAACTGTTTTTT
TRBJ2-7 NA TRBV27 NA CASSFGINPYEQYF TGTGCCAGCAGTTTCGGGATTAATCCTTACGAGCAGTACTTC
TRBJ1-1 TRBD1 TRBV6-4 NA CASGDRVNTEAFF TGTGCCAGCGGGGACAGGGTGAACACTGAAGCTTTCTTT
TRBJ2-1 TRBD2 TRBV14 NA CASSQGSGRALFYNEQFF TGTGCCAGCAGCCAAGGTAGCGGGAGGGCCCTCTTCTACAATGAGCAGTTCTTC
TRBJ2-7 TRBD2 TRBV28 NA CASSSGTSGRPAFYEQYF TGTGCCAGCAGTTCCGGGACTAGCGGGAGGCCTGCCTTCTACGAGCAGTACTTC
TRBJ1-3 NA TRBV10-2 NA CASSSDSSGNTIYF TGCGCCAGCAGTTCGGACAGCTCTGGAAACACCATATATTTT
TRBJ2-7 TRBD2 TRBV6-1 NA CASSVLAGRPYEQYF TGTGCCAGCAGTGTCCTAGCGGGAAGACCCTACGAGCAGTACTTC
TRBJ1-2 NA TRBV27 NA CASRLQGSNYGYTF TGTGCCAGCAGGCTACAGGGATCTAACTATGGCTACACCTTC
TRBJ2-7 NA TRBV19 NA CASSISDDSYEQYF TGTGCCAGTAGTATAAGCGACGACTCCTACGAGCAGTACTTC
TRBJ1-1 TRBD1 TRBV4-1 NA CASSQDTGVDTEAFF TGCGCCAGCAGCCAAGATACAGGGGTGGACACTGAAGCTTTCTTT
TRBJ2-7 NA TRBV18 NA CASSPPSYEQYF TGTGCCAGCTCACCACCCTCCTACGAGCAGTACTTC
TRBJ1-2 TRBD1 TRBV5-6 NA CASRPTGGFGYTF TGTGCCAGCAGGCCGACAGGGGGCTTTGGCTACACCTTC